This T cell receptor beta chain originates from a study of blood T cell repertoires in COVID-19. Background on the study: Specimens from acute and convalescent COVID-19 originated in the United States, Italy and Spain. PBMCs, B-cell-depleted T cells, or T cells provided the cDNA or gDNA that made up the material.

Original data processing: Reference gene primer amplification gave estimated nucleated cell counts. Method: immunoSEQ multiplex PCR; TCRdb's copy keeps in-frame clones and lacks some. Clone size and V and J calls were adopted from that table, with D and trimming inferred from the DNA. Among under 300,000 clones listed, about 80% were seen once. Per the germline V gene, CDR1 is LNHDA and CDR2 is SQIVND (reference sequence). The CDR3 consists of 16 residues. V was pared by 5 bases and J by 3 bases, with 14 bases between. The sample holds a few counts of this clone. This receptor was identified in a woman of 80 years or more with active or convalescent COVID-19. The chain carries TRBV19 and TRBJ2-6, with D tentatively TRBD1 (5 bases). The sample taken for sequencing was peripheral blood. This chain's CDR3 is CASSDHRSSGANVLTF. The CDR3, as DNA: TGTGCCAGTAGTGATCACAGGAGTAGTGGGGCCAACGTCCTGACTTTC.